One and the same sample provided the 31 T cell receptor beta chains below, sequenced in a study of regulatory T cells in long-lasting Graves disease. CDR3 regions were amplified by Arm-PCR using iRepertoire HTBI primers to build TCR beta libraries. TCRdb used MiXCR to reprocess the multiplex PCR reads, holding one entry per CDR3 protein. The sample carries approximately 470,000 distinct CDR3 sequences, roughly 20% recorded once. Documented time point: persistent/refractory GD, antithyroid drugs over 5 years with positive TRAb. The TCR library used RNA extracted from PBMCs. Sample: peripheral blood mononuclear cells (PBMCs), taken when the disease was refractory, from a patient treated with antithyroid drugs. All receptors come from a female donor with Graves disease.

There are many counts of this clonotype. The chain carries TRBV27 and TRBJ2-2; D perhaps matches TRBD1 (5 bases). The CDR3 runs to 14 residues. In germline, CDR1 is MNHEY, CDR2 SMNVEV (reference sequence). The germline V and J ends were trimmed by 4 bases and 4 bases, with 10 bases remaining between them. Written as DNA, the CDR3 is TGTGCCAGCAGTTCCCCTAGGGGCACCGGGGAGCTGTTTTTT. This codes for CASSSPRGTGELFF.

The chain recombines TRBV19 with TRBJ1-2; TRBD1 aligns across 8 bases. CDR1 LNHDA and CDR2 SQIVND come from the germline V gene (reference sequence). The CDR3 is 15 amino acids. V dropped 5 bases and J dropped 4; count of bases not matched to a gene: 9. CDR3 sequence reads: CASSLRTGNLYGYTF. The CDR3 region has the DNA TGTGCCAGTAGTCTCCGGACAGGGAATCTCTATGGCTACACCTTC.

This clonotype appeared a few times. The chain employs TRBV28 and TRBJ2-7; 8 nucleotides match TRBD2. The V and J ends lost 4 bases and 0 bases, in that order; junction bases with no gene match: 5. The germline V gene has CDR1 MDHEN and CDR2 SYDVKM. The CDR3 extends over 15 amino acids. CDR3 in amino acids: CASSWGGLDSYEQYF. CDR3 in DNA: TGTGCCAGCAGTTGGGGGGGACTAGACTCCTACGAGCAGTACTTC.

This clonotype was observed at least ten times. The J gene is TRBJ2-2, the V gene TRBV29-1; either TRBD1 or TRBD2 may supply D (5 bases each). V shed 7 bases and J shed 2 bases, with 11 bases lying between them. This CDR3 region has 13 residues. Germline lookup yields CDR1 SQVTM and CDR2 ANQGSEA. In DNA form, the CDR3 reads TGCAGCGCCGGGACCACCAACACCGGGGAGCTGTTTTTT. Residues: CSAGTTNTGELFF.

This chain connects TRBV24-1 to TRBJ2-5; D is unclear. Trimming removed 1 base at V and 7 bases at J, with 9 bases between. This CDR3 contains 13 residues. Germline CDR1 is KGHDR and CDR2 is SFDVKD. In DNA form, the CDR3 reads TGTGCCACCAGTGATTTTTATGCTGGGACCCAGTACTTC. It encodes CATSDFYAGTQYF.

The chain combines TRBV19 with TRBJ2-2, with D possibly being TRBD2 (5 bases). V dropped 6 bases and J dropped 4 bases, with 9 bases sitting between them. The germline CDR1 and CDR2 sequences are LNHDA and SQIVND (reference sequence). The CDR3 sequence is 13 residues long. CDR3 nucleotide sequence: TGTGCCAGTAGCGTTGAGGGCACCGGGGAGCTGTTTTTT. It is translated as CASSVEGTGELFF.

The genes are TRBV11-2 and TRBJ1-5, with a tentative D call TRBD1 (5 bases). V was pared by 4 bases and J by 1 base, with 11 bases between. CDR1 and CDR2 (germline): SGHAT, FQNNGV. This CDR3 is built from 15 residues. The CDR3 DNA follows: TGTGCCAGCAGCTCAGGGTATGGAAGCAATCAGCCCCAGCATTTT. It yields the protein CASSSGYGSNQPQHF.

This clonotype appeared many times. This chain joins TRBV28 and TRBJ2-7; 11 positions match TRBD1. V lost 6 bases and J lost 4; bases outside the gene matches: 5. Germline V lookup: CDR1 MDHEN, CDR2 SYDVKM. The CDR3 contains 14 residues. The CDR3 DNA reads TGTGCCAGCAGCCCTGGGACAGGGGGTTACGAGCAGTACTTC. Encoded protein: CASSPGTGGYEQYF.

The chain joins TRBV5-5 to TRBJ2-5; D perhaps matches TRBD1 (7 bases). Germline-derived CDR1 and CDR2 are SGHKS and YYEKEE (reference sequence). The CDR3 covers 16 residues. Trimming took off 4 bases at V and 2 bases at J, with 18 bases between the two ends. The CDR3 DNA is TGTGCCAGCAGCGCCGAGGAGGGGGCCTCGCAAGAGACCCAGTACTTC. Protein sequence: CASSAEEGASQETQYF. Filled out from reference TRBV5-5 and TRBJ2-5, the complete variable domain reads DAGVTQSPTHLIKTRGQQVTLRCSPISGHKSVSWYQQVLGQGPQFIFQYYEKEERGRGNFPDRFSARQFPNYSSELNVNALLLGDSALYLCASSAEEGASQETQYFGPGTRLLVL.

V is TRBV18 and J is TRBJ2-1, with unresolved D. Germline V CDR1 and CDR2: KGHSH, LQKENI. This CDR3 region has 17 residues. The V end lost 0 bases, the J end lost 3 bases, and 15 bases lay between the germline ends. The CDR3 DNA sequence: TGTGCCAGCTCACCACCTATTAACGTCAGGAGCTACAATGAGCAGTTCTTC. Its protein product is CASSPPINVRSYNEQFF.

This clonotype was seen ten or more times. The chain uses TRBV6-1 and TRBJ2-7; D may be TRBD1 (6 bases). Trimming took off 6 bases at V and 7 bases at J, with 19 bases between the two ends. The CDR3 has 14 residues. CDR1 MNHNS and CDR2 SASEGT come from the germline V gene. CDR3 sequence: CASSRRTDRQEQYF. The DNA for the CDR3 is TGTGCCAGCAGCCGTAGGACCGACAGGCAAGAGCAGTACTTC.

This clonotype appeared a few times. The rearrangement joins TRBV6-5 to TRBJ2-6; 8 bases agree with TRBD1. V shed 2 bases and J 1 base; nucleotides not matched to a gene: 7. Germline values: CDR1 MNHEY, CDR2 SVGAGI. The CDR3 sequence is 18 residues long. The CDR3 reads CASSYPPRQGSGANVLTF. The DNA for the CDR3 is TGTGCCAGCAGTTACCCCCCTAGACAGGGGTCTGGGGCCAACGTCCTGACTTTC.

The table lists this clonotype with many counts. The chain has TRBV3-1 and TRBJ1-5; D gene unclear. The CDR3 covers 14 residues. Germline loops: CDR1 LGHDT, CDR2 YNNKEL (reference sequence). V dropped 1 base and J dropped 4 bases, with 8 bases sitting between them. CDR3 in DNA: TGTGCCAGCAGCCAAGCACAGACAAATCAGCCCCAGCATTTT. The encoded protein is CASSQAQTNQPQHF.

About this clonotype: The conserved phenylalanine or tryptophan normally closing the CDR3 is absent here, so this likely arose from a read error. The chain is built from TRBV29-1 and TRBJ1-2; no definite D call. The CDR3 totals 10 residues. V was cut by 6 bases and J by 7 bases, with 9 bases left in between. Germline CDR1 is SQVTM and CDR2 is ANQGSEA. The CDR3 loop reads CSVVAGGYTL. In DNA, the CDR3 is TGCAGCGTCGTGGCTGGTGGCTACACCCTC.

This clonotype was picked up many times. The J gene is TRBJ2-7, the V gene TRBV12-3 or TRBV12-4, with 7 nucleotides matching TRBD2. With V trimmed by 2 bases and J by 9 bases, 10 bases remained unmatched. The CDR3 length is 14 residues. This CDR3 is CASSLSGGGEGQYF. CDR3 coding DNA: TGTGCCAGCAGTTTATCGGGCGGAGGGGAGGGGCAGTACTTC.

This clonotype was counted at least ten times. CDR3 amino acids: CASSFTEEYGYTF. As DNA, the CDR3 is TGTGCCAGCAGCTTTACTGAGGAGTATGGCTACACCTTC. The chain employs TRBV7-2 and TRBJ1-2; D gene ambiguous. Germline V gene data show CDR1 as SGHTA and CDR2 as FQGNSA. The CDR3 is made up of 13 amino acids. Trimming cost V 3 bases and J 5 bases, with 10 bases left between them.

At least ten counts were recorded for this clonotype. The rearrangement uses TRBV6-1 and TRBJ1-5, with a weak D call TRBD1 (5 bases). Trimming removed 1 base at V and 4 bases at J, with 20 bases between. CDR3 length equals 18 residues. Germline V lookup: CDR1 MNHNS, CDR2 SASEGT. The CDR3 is CASSEDRAWQGINQPQHF. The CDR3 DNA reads TGTGCCAGCAGTGAAGATCGCGCGTGGCAGGGAATAAATCAGCCCCAGCATTTT.

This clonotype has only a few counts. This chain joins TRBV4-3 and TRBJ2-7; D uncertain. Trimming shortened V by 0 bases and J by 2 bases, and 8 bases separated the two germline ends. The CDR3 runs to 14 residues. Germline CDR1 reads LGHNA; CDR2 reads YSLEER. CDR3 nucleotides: TGCGCCAGCAGCCAAGATCACTCTACCTACGAGCAGTACTTC. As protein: CASSQDHSTYEQYF.

The CDR3 DNA sequence: TGTGCCAGCAGCCGCATAAAGTACCAAGAGACCCAGTACTTC. This gives the protein CASSRIKYQETQYF. V usage is TRBV5-4 and J usage is TRBJ2-5; D is unresolved. The CDR3 covers 14 residues. The V and J ends lost 4 bases and 0 bases respectively, with 10 bases between them. CDR1 is SGHNT and CDR2 is YYREEE in the germline V gene (reference sequence).

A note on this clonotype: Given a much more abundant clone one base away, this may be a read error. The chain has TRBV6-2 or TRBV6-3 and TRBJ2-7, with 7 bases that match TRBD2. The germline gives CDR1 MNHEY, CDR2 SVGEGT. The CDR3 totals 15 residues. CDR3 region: CASSSTHGGDYEQHF. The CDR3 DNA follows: TGTGCCAGCAGCTCCACCCATGGGGGGGACTACGAGCAGCACTTC.

The CDR3 sequence: CSATGGASVVEAFF. The CDR3 bases are TGCAGTGCTACCGGAGGGGCCTCTGTGGTTGAAGCTTTCTTT. The rearrangement links TRBV20-1 to TRBJ1-1; D is perhaps TRBD1 (5 bases). The CDR3 contains 14 residues. V lost 4 bases and J lost 7, with 19 bases in between. Germline V CDR1 and CDR2: DFQATT, SNEGSKA (reference sequence).

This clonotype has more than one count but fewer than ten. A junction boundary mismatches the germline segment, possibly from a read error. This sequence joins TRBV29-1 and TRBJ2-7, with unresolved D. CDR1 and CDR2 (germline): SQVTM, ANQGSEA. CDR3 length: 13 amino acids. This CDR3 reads CSVGVALGYEQHF. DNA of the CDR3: TGCAGCGTTGGAGTTGCTTTGGGATACGAGCAGCACTTC.

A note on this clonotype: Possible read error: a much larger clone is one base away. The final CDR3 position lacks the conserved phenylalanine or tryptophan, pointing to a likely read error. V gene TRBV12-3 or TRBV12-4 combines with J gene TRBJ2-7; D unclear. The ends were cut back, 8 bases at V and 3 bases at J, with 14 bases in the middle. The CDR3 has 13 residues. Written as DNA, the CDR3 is TGTGCCAGCCGGGCTACTACCAACTACGAGCAGTACCTC. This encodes CASRATTNYEQYL.

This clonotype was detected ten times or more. CDR3 in amino acids: CASTDESRVDQPQHF. The CDR3 DNA follows: TGTGCCAGCACCGATGAGTCCAGGGTGGATCAGCCCCAGCATTTT. This chain connects TRBV6-1 to TRBJ1-5, with a possible D match to TRBD1 (5 bases). Deletions cut 7 bases from V and 5 bases from J, with 18 bases between. The V gene's germline CDR1 is MNHNS and CDR2 SASEGT. This CDR3 has 15 amino acids.

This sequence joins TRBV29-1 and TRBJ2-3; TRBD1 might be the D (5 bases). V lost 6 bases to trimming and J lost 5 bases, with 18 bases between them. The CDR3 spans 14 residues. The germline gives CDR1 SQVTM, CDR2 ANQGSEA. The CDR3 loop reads CSVGRERMIDTQYF. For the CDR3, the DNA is TGCAGCGTGGGCAGGGAAAGGATGATAGATACGCAGTATTTT.

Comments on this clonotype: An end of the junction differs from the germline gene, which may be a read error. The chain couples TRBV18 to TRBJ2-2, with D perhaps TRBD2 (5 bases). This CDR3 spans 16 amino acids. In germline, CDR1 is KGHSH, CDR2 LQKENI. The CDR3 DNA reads TGTGTCAGCTCACCAATAAGCGGAGTGAACACCGGGGAGCTGTTTTTT. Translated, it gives CVSSPISGVNTGELFF.

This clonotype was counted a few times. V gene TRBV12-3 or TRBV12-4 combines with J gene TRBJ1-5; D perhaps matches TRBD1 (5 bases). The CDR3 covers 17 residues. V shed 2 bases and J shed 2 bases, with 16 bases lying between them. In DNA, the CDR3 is TGTGCCAGCAGTTTAAGGTTACTTGGGGCGGGCAATCAGCCCCAGCATTTT. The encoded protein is CASSLRLLGAGNQPQHF.

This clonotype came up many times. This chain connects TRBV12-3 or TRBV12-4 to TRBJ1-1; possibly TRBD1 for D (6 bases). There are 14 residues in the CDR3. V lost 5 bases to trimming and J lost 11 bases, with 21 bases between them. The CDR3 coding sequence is TGTGCCAGCAGTGTGGGGGCTGTAGGACGTCAGGCTTTCTTT. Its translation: CASSVGAVGRQAFF.

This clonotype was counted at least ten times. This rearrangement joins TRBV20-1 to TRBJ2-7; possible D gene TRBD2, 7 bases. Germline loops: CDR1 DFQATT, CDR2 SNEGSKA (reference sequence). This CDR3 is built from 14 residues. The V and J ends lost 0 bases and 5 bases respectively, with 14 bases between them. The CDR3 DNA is TGCAGTGCTAGAGATCGAGGGGGGGATGACGAGCAGTACTTC. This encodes CSARDRGGDDEQYF.

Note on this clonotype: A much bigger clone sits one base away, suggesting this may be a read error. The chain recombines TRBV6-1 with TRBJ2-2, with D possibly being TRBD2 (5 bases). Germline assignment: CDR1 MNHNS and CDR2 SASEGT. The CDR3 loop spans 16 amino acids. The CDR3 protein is CAGSDVPFGGPGELFF. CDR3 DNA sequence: TGTGCCGGCAGTGATGTCCCGTTTGGAGGACCCGGGGAGCTGTTTTTT.

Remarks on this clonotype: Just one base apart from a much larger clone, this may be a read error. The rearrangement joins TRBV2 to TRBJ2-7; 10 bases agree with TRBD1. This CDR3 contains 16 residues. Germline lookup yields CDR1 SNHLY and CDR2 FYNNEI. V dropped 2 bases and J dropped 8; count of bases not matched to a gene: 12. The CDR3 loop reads CASSELGTGVLYKQYF. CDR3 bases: TGTGCCAGCAGTGAATTGGGGACAGGGGTACTGTACAAGCAGTACTTC.